The T cell receptor beta chain described here comes from a study of yellow fever vaccine responses in identical twins. Overall study findings and caveats: After vaccination, twins' T cell response reportedly seemed partly convergent, partly personalized.

Notes on this clonotype: What it binds is not known.

TCRdb reanalysed the RT-PCR reads using MiXCR and keeps one entry per CDR3 protein. The data hold over 15,000 distinct CDR3 sequences, with about two thirds observed a single time. The receptor was derived from a woman in her late teens or twenties who received the yellow fever vaccine. Material: T cells from blood (PBMCs), unsorted or a sorted subset (not recorded which), obtained before or after yellow fever vaccination (not recorded which).

DNA for the CDR3: TGCGCCAGCAGCCAAGATCCTAGCGGGAATTACTACAATGAGCAGTTCTTC. Translated, it gives CASSQDPSGNYYNEQFF. The gene calls are TRBV4-1 and TRBJ2-1; 9 bases agree with TRBD2. Germline trimming cut 0 bases from V and 3 bases from J; bases unmatched to any gene: 6. The CDR3 consists of 17 residues. Germline V gene data show CDR1 as MGHRA and CDR2 as YSYEKL.